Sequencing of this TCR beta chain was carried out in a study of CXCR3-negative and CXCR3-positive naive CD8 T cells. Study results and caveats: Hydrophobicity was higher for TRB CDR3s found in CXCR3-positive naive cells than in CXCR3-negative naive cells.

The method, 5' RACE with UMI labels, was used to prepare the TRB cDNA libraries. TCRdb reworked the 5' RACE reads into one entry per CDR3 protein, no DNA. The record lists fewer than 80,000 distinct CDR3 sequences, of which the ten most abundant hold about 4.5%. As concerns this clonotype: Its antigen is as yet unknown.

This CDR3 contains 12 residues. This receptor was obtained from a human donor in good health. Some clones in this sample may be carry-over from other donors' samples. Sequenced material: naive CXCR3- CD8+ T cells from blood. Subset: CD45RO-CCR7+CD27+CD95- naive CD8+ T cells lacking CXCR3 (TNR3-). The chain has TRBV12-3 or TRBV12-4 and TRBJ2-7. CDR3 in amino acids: CASSLLGYEQYF.